The sequence of this TCR delta chain was determined in a study of delta chains in infants with herpesvirus infections. For the study at large: Infants in Uganda were tracked from birth through primary CMV infection.

Reverse transcription of PBMC RNA used primers specific for the gamma and delta chains. TCRdb fed the RT-PCR reads into CATT to redo clone calling. The sample lists 2,500 to 4,000 delta-chain clones, 30% to 35% occurring once. V lost 2 bases, J lost 0 bases, and 15 bases lay in between. The CDR3 loop spans 16 amino acids. CDR1 is GEAIGNYY and CDR2 is EKD in the germline V gene. The chain combines TRDV2 with TRDJ1, with D maybe TRDD3 (6 bases). This clonotype was obtained from a human donor who was a Ugandan infant, either HIV-exposed or HIV-unexposed (not recorded which). The sample here was peripheral blood, taken at time point 3 of longitudinal follow-up. The CDR3 region is CACDKGGTPYTDKLIF. DNA of the CDR3: TGTGCCTGTGACAAAGGGGGGACCCCCTACACCGATAAACTCATCTTT.